The 10 T cell receptor beta chains below come from one sample, sequenced in a study of cytomegalovirus exposure and HLA in healthy donors. With 60 Vbeta and 13 Jbeta primers, the PCR was carried out. Profiled with immunoSEQ multiplex PCR; TCRdb holds only in-frame clones, not every one. The repertoire holds over 150,000 clones, about 71% seen once, with about 2.7% in the top ten. Sequenced input: PBMCs. Receptor source: a woman between 25 and 40 years old in good health and CMV-seronegative.

The genes are TRBV5-1 and TRBJ1-2; D remains ambiguous. Germline V gene sequence: CDR1 SGHRS, CDR2 YFSETQ. The CDR3 is made up of 14 amino acids. Trimming left V 0 bases short and J 5 bases short, with 11 bases between. The CDR3: CASSLGVEGYGYTF. The CDR3 coding sequence is TGCGCCAGCAGCTTGGGGGTTGAGGGTTATGGCTACACCTTC.

The chain links TRBV2 to TRBJ1-2; unclear D gene. Trimming took 4 bases from V and 6 from J, leaving 12 bases between them. The germline CDR1 and CDR2 sequences are SNHLY and FYNNEI. The CDR3 loop spans 13 amino acids. This CDR3 is CASSVREADGYTF. CDR3 nucleotides: TGTGCCAGCAGTGTTCGGGAAGCGGATGGCTACACCTTC.

The V gene is TRBV7-3, the J gene TRBJ1-1; D is uncertain. This CDR3 spans 13 amino acids. Per germline, CDR1 SGHTA and CDR2 FQGTGA. V lost 4 bases to trimming and J lost 11 bases, with 17 bases between them. The CDR3 protein is CASSSVQASPAFF. CDR3 coding DNA: TGTGCCAGCAGCTCCGTTCAGGCGTCACCCGCTTTCTTT.

The chain links TRBV5-4 to TRBJ2-2; 14 bases fit TRBD2. The germline V gene has CDR1 SGHNT and CDR2 YYREEE (reference sequence). V trimming: 4 bases; J trimming: 1 base; junction bases outside the gene matches: 6. This CDR3 is 18 amino acids long. CDR3 sequence (DNA): TGTGCCAGCAGCCCGGGACTAGCGGGAGTAATGAACACCGGGGAGCTGTTTTTT. As protein: CASSPGLAGVMNTGELFF.

The CDR3 loop is CASSQDPDSWNGYTF. The CDR3 DNA follows: TGTGCCAGCAGCCAAGACCCGGACAGCTGGAATGGCTACACCTTC. J is TRBJ1-2 and V is TRBV4-2; D may be TRBD1 (6 bases). V was clipped by 0 bases and J by 6 bases, with 14 bases between them. The CDR3 spans 15 residues. In germline, CDR1 is LGHNA, CDR2 YNFKEQ.

The chain employs TRBV28 and TRBJ1-4; 7 bases map to TRBD1. This CDR3 region has 13 residues. V shed 4 bases, J shed 7 bases, and the junction held 3 bases outside the gene matches. From germline, CDR1 is MDHEN and CDR2 SYDVKM. The CDR3 DNA follows: TGTGCCAGCAGTTCCGCAGGGGGTGAAAAACTGTTTTTT. This sequence encodes CASSSAGGEKLFF. Full variable domain (outside the CDR3, taken from reference TRBV28 and TRBJ1-4): DVKVTQSSRYLVKRTGEKVFLECVQDMDHENMFWYRQDPGLGLRLIYFSYDVKMKEKGDIPEGYSVSREKKERFSLILESASTNQTSMYLCASSSAGGEKLFFGSGTQLSVL.

A few counts support this clone. This sequence joins TRBV28 and TRBJ1-4, with 8 bases lining up with TRBD1. Germline V CDR1 and CDR2: MDHEN, SYDVKM. The CDR3 is made up of 14 amino acids. Trimming cost V 3 bases and J 8 bases; bases outside gene matches: 5. CDR3 loop: CASSFEDRDEKLFF. CDR3 nucleotides: TGTGCCAGCAGTTTCGAGGACAGGGACGAAAAACTGTTTTTT.

Comment on this clone: Other DNA sequences of this sample code for an identical CDR3. This chain uses TRBV5-4 with TRBJ2-1; 9 positions agree with TRBD1. Germline CDR1 and CDR2: SGHNT and YYREEE (reference sequence). The trim removed 3 bases at V and 1 base at J, leaving 2 bases unmatched. The CDR3 covers 15 residues. The CDR3 spells CASSSDRGSYNEQFF. CDR3 nucleotides: TGTGCCAGCAGCTCTGACAGGGGGTCCTACAATGAGCAGTTCTTC.

This clone appeared a few times. The CDR3 DNA reads TGCGCCAGCAGCTCCCCCCAGGGGGGCAGGGGAGTCACCGGGGAGCTGTTTTTT. It codes for CASSSPQGGRGVTGELFF. This chain joins TRBV5-1 and TRBJ2-2; a possible D gene is TRBD1 (7 bases). The length of the CDR3 is 18 residues. Germline V gene lookup returns CDR1 SGHRS and CDR2 YFSETQ. Trimming pared 3 bases from V and 4 bases from J, leaving 22 bases between.

This clone was observed once. This chain uses TRBV19 with TRBJ2-7; 8 bases match TRBD1. The CDR3 covers 15 residues. Germline lookup yields CDR1 LNHDA and CDR2 SQIVND (reference sequence). V lost 3 bases, J lost 3 bases, and 7 bases stayed unmatched. CDR3 loop: CASSIRQGRNYEQYF. CDR3 bases: TGTGCCAGTAGTATCCGACAGGGGAGGAACTACGAGCAGTACTTC. The whole variable domain, filled in from reference TRBV19 and TRBJ2-7, reads DGGITQSPKYLFRKEGQNVTLSCEQNLNHDAMYWYRQDPGQGLRLIYYSQIVNDFQKGDIAEGYSVSREKKESFPLTVTSAQKNPTAFYLCASSIRQGRNYEQYFGPGTRLTVT.